The next 14 T cell receptor beta chains were all read from a single sample in a study of T cell repertoires in cytomegalovirus infection. TCRdb analysed the reads with MiXCR anew, one entry per CDR3 protein. The data contain 100,000 to 150,000 distinct CDR3 sequences, over 25% of them seen just once; the ten biggest clones take up 45% to 65%. No antigen has been identified for these receptors. This specimen consisted of CD8+ T cells from cultured PBMCs, obtained from culture after CMV antigen stimulation. All receptors come from a human donor in good health (CMV status not recorded). Some clones in this sample may be carry-over from other donors' samples.

The V call is TRBV5-1, the J call TRBJ1-2; 11 bases fit TRBD1. CDR3 size: 14 residues. Losses at the gene ends were 3 bases for V and 6 bases for J; bases not matched to a gene: 4. Germline V gene lookup returns CDR1 SGHRS and CDR2 YFSETQ. CDR3 DNA: TGCGCCAGCAGCTGGACAGGGGGCGCGGATGGCTACACCTTC. Its translation is CASSWTGGADGYTF.

About this clonotype: One end of the junction does not line up with germline, which may come from a read error. The chain recombines TRBV6-5 with TRBJ2-7; 8 nucleotides align to TRBD1. The CDR3 covers 12 residues. Germline V gives CDR1 MNHEY, CDR2 SVGAGI. CDR3 coding DNA: TGTGCCGGCAGTTACGCAGGGGGCCAGCAGTACTTC. The encoded protein is CAGSYAGGQQYF.

This clonotype has only a few counts. The CDR3 region has the DNA TGTGCCAGCTCAGGGAACATATACAATGAGCAGTTCTTC. As protein: CASSGNIYNEQFF. The gene calls are TRBV6-1 and TRBJ2-1, with D possibly being TRBD1 (5 bases). The CDR3 has 13 residues. CDR1 is MNHNS, CDR2 SASEGT, per germline. Trimming left V 8 bases short and J 4 bases short, with 12 bases between.

The chain links TRBV12-3 or TRBV12-4 to TRBJ2-2; TRBD2 aligns across 10 bases. With V trimmed by 3 bases and J by 3 bases, 10 bases remained unmatched. The CDR3 sequence is 18 residues long. The CDR3 DNA follows: TGTGCCAGCAGTTTTTGGAGCGGGGGGGCCGGCGACACCGGGGAGCTGTTTTTT. Its protein is CASSFWSGGAGDTGELFF.

The rearrangement links TRBV10-3 to TRBJ2-3, with D uncertain. The CDR3 is made up of 14 amino acids. CDR1 and CDR2 from the germline V gene are ENHRY and SYGVKD. V lost 4 bases to trimming and J lost 2 bases, with 10 bases between them. For the CDR3, the DNA is TGTGCCATCAGTGGGAACTTGTACACAGATACGCAGTATTTT. It yields the protein CAISGNLYTDTQYF.

The chain joins TRBV4-1 to TRBJ2-5, with TRBD1 identical over 7 bases. The CDR3 covers 15 residues. Per germline, CDR1 MGHRA and CDR2 YSYEKL. The V segment lost 2 bases and the J segment 4 bases; nucleotides outside the gene matches: 7. The CDR3 region is CASSQNRGSRETQYF. DNA for the CDR3: TGCGCCAGCAGCCAAAACAGGGGAAGTCGAGAGACCCAGTACTTC.

The gene calls are TRBV27 and TRBJ2-1; D uncertain. The V end was cut by 10 bases, the J end by 4 bases, with 8 bases between. This CDR3 contains 11 residues. Per the germline V gene, CDR1 is MNHEY and CDR2 is SMNVEV (reference sequence). The CDR3 region is CATLQYNEQFF. For the CDR3, the DNA is TGTGCCACCTTACAGTACAATGAGCAGTTCTTC.

This clonotype was picked up a small number of times. This sequence joins TRBV7-2 and TRBJ2-4, with TRBD1 matching over 9 bases. J lost 8 bases, V lost 4 bases, and 12 bases had no gene match. In germline, CDR1 is SGHTA, CDR2 FQGNSA. The CDR3 consists of 16 residues. The CDR3 region is CASSSTRDRDVYIQYF. CDR3 coding DNA: TGTGCCAGCAGCTCCACACGGGACAGGGATGTGTACATTCAGTACTTC.

The genes are TRBV15 and TRBJ1-1; 7 bases line up with TRBD1. The J segment lost 3 bases and the V segment lost 0 bases, leaving 1 base of the junction unmatched. Germline V lookup: CDR1 LNHNV, CDR2 YYDKDF (reference sequence). The CDR3 is 14 amino acids. The CDR3 sequence: CATSRETGYTEAFF. The CDR3 DNA reads as TGTGCCACCAGCAGAGAGACAGGGTACACTGAAGCTTTCTTT.

This clonotype was seen just once. The CDR3 protein is CATSEGRGGNEQYF. The CDR3 DNA sequence: TGTGCCACCAGTGAAGGAAGGGGCGGGAACGAGCAGTACTTC. The chain couples TRBV24-1 to TRBJ2-7, with D possibly being TRBD2 (6 bases). The germline V and J ends were trimmed by 4 bases and 5 bases, with 14 bases remaining between them. This CDR3 comprises 14 residues. Germline V gene lookup returns CDR1 KGHDR and CDR2 SFDVKD.

Only a few counts were recorded for this clonotype. The DNA of the CDR3 is TGTGCCAGCAGCTTGTCACAGGGTATCCGATACAATGAGCAGTTCTTC. It codes for CASSLSQGIRYNEQFF. The V call is TRBV11-2, the J call TRBJ2-1, with D possibly matching TRBD1 (6 bases). CDR3 length: 16 amino acids. The V gene's germline CDR1 is SGHAT and CDR2 FQNNGV. Trimming took off 3 bases at V and 4 bases at J, with 16 bases between the two ends.

This clonotype has more than one count but fewer than ten. The rearrangement uses TRBV7-9 and TRBJ1-4; D not certain. This CDR3 has 14 residues. Germline V gene sequence: CDR1 SEHNR, CDR2 FQNEAQ (reference sequence). Trimming left V 5 bases short and J 5 bases short, with 12 bases between. CDR3 DNA: TGTGCCAGCAGCGGACGGTCTACCAATGAAAAACTGTTTTTT. Protein sequence: CASSGRSTNEKLFF. Drawing the rest from reference TRBV7-9 and TRBJ1-4, the complete variable domain is DTGVSQNPRHKITKRGQNVTFRCDPISEHNRLYWYRQTLGQGPEFLTYFQNEAQLEKSRLLSDRFSAERPKGSFSTLEIQRTEQGDSAMYLCASSGRSTNEKLFFGSGTQLSVL.

This clonotype was picked up many times. The J gene is TRBJ2-7, the V gene TRBV11-2; D assignment may be TRBD1 or TRBD2 (5 bases each). Germline assignment: CDR1 SGHAT and CDR2 FQNNGV. V gave up 5 bases and J gave up 2 bases, with 19 bases separating them. The CDR3 spans 16 residues. DNA of the CDR3: TGTGCCAGCAGCCCAGTTCAACGGACGGGGCCCTACGAGCAGTACTTC. Translated: CASSPVQRTGPYEQYF.

This clonotype was detected a few times. The rearrangement joins TRBV14 to TRBJ2-3; 7 bases are a match to TRBD1. Germline CDR1 and CDR2: SGHDN and FVKESK. With V trimmed by 6 bases and J by 5 bases, 8 bases remained unmatched. CDR3 length equals 14 residues. The CDR3 here is CASRATGAGDTQYF. CDR3 coding DNA: TGTGCCAGCAGGGCAACAGGGGCCGGAGATACGCAGTATTTT.